This T cell receptor beta chain was retrieved from a study of shared clonotypes between healthy human individuals (dated by TCRdb to 2020 to 2021). About the investigation overall: Two women and a few men aged 18 to 49 years were included in the cohort. For each donor, CD4 naive and CD4 memory were each given three plates, CD8 naive was given two plates, and CD8 memory was given one plate. To estimate repertoire size and how much clonotypes are shared between individuals, the study performed deep sequencing of blood TCR repertoires from roughly five healthy adults. Different laboratories and diverse techniques were used to prepare libraries and sequence TCR repertoires, to increase sequencing depth and limit assay-specific biases. Between about 0.8 and 9.5 billion PBMCs per donor were obtained by leukapheresis. Paper-wide results and their limitations: Based on pairwise subsampling, the degree of clonotype sharing among donors was expected to be affected by sequencing depth. Sampling was restricted to blood, and TCR repertoires in tissues likely differ from the TCR repertoires found in blood. Even with the large sequencing depth, rarefaction of the sorted-subset datasets indicated that sequencing was incomplete. Compared with non-shared clonotypes, clonotypes shared by all four sorted-subset donors had higher generation probabilities. Across a handful of donors, around 5.4% of naive CD4, roughly 3.4% of naive CD8, under 2.5% of memory CD4, and about 0.44% of memory CD8 clonotypes were shared. Naive subsets generally had larger estimated clonotype richness than memory subsets did. Because the study included only a small number of donors, the genetic and exposure-history diversity represented was limited.

Trimming removed 3 bases from V and 7 bases from J, leaving 28 bases between the germline ends. The CDR3 runs 19 amino acids, cysteine and phenylalanine included. CDR3 DNA is the only sequence kept; it has 57 bases, read in frame from the first base. CDR1 KGHSH and CDR2 LQKENI were looked up in the germline V gene. Of note for this clone: The specificity of this receptor is unknown. Base qualities are not provided; no much larger clone lies one nucleotide away.

Using the deep immunoSEQ assay, multiplex PCR amplified TCR CDR3 regions from genomic DNA. Genomic DNA extracted from each cell subset was distributed evenly over all wells of several immunoSEQ 96-well plates, and each plate served as one replicate. For sorted subsets, roughly 0.2 ug genomic DNA, equal to tens of thousands of T cell genomes, was loaded into each replicate PCR. The purified libraries were quantified using a Qubit 3.0 fluorometer, sized with a Bioanalyzer 2100, and then quantified again using the KAPA Library Quantification kit. Each immunoSEQ 96-well plate was sequenced on its own single-read 150-cycle Illumina NextSeq 550 flow cell. The source study handled its data this way. Because only junctional sequences without quality scores were contained in the immunoSEQ output, filtering matching that applied to full-length reads could not be performed. Sequences were annotated with PyIR, a Python wrapper for IgBLAST v1.9, and V/J genes and CDR3 were assigned using IMGT germline references. Reads were removed for weak V/J assignments (E-value above 1e-6), missing CDR3, stop codons, out-of-frame junctions, or ambiguous translated residues. A V3J clonotype was defined by an identical inferred V gene, J gene, and CDR3 amino acid sequence. Percentage overlap between repertoires was calculated by dividing the number of shared unique clonotypes by the size of the smaller repertoire. Three approaches were used to assess repertoire richness: RTK rarefaction, the Chao1 estimator, and Recon v2.1 estimates of unobserved clonotypes. For all TCRbeta clonotypes obtained by the gDNA method from a handful of donors, generation probabilities were computed with OLGA. TCRdb obtained this table from immuneACCESS and retained in-frame rearrangements with V and J assigned. These tables miss some clones; where compared with another copy, unresolved V genes account for less than half of the shortfall, and the remainder is unexplained. V, J and clone size are taken as reported in that table, and D and trimming were inferred from the DNA itself. The sample includes over 2 million clones, with roughly 94% observed a single time. 0.13% of the sample belongs to the ten largest clones.

The donors were healthy, HIV-negative adults with no recently reported acute infections or vaccinations. Every donor was a Caucasian adult living in Nashville, Tennessee, USA. CD4+ T cells were enriched by magnetic negative selection; naive cells were then positively selected on CD45RA, and the negative fraction formed the memory subset. After blood collection by leukapheresis, PBMCs were isolated using Ficoll-Histopaque density gradient centrifugation and then cryopreserved in the vapor phase of liquid nitrogen. Purity and quantity of every magnetically sorted T cell population were checked by analytical flow cytometry. Genomic DNA was isolated from each sorted fraction and quantified by UV absorbance on a Nanodrop 2000c.

The V and J segments used are TRBV18 and TRBJ1-5; the D gene assignment is ambiguous. Sequencing was done on a sample of naive CD4+ T cells sorted from blood. The cell subset or site label for this specimen denotes: CD45RA+ positively selected. The sequence was obtained from a man in his late teens or twenties in good health. This receptor carries the CDR3 CASSPRTKTNGRGGQPQHF. Read as DNA, the sequence is TGTGCCAGCTCACCTCGCACAAAAACAAACGGGCGGGGAGGACAGCCCCAGCATTTT. Beyond the CDR3, the reference TRBV18 and TRBJ1-5 genes provide the residues; the full variable domain reads: NAGVMQNPRHLVRRRGQEARLRCSPMKGHSHVYWYRQLPEEGLKFMVYLQKENIIDESGMPKERFSAEFPKEGPSILRIQQVVRGDSAAYFCASSPRTKTNGRGGQPQHFGDGTRLSIL.